The subject of this entry is one T cell receptor beta chain. Its antigen is not known. Specified time point: blood 4 weeks post-SBRT, at nephrectomy. Treatment meaning: 15 Gy SBRT to primary tumor, nephrectomy 4 weeks later. Nephrectomy followed 15 Gy stereotactic body radiation by 4 weeks. The patient's renal cell carcinoma had clear cell pathology. The sample is drawn from a study of radiation and T cells in renal cell carcinoma. General observations from the study: Baseline intratumoral clonotype presence is unknown without pretreatment biopsies. Top tumor clonotypes rose in blood 2 weeks post-radiation, then contracted.

TCRdb's table, derived via immunoSEQ multiplex PCR, lists solely in-frame clones and lacks some. The sample includes under 100,000 clones, 84% of them seen just once. This material consisted of blood, taken from a patient whose treatment included radiotherapy and nephrectomy. This receptor was identified in a man in his 60s with renal cell carcinoma.

The CDR3 bases are TGTGCCACGCGGACAGTCTACTCTGGAAACACCATATATTTT. It specifies CATRTVYSGNTIYF. The gene calls are TRBV28 and TRBJ1-3, with D possibly matching TRBD1 (6 bases). There are 14 residues in the CDR3. The germline V gene has CDR1 MDHEN and CDR2 SYDVKM. The ends were cut back, 10 bases at V and 0 bases at J, with 13 bases in the middle.